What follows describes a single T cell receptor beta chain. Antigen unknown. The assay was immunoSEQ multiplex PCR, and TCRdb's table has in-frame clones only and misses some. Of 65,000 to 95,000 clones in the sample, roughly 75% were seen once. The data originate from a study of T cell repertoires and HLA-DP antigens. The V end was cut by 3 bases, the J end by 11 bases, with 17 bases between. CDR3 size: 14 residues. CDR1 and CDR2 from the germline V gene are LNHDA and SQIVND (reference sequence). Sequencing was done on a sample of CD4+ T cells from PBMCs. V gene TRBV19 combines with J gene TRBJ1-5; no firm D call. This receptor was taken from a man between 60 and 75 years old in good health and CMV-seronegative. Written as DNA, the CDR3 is TGTGCCAGTAGTATGGGGAACGGCCCCGAGGCCCAGCATTTT. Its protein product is CASSMGNGPEAQHF.